Below are 28 T cell receptor beta chains sequenced from a single sample in a study of CD8 T cells in Susac syndrome. Reverse transcription used about 0.45 to 1 ug RNA and random hexamers. TCRdb processed the immunoSEQ multiplex PCR reads anew with MiXCR; each CDR3 protein has one entry. The sample yields around 140,000 distinct CDR3 sequences, roughly 80% seen once. Sequenced material: CD8+ T cells from PBMCs. The receptors derive from a human donor with multiple sclerosis.

The chain joins TRBV12-3 or TRBV12-4 to TRBJ2-7, with 14 bases identical to TRBD2. V shed 5 bases, J shed 4 bases, and the junction held 13 bases outside the gene matches. The CDR3 is 18 residues long. Written as DNA, the CDR3 is TGTGCCAGCAGTCGTTGGACTAGCGGGAGGTCCTCGGCATACGAGCAGTACGTC. It is translated as CASSRWTSGRSSAYEQYV.

J is TRBJ1-1 and V is TRBV28; D not resolved. The V gene's germline CDR1 is MDHEN and CDR2 SYDVKM. Trimming stripped 6 bases from V and 3 bases from J, with 14 bases between. The CDR3 is 14 residues long. In DNA form, the CDR3 reads TGTGCCAGCAGCCCTCCCCCTCTGTACACTGAAGCTTTCTTT. Its protein product is CASSPPPLYTEAFF.

The gene calls are TRBV29-1 and TRBJ1-4, with D perhaps matching TRBD1 (6 bases). Germline V gives CDR1 SQVTM, CDR2 ANQGSEA. This CDR3 has 15 amino acids. Trimming shortened V by 0 bases and J by 6 bases, and 14 bases separated the two germline ends. The CDR3 nucleotides read TGCAGCGTTGAAGATCTTGAGGGGGTTGATGAAAAACTGTTTTTT. Translating it yields CSVEDLEGVDEKLFF.

This clonotype was detected only a few times. V usage is TRBV6-1 and J usage is TRBJ2-7; 7 nucleotides match TRBD1. Germline V gives CDR1 MNHNS, CDR2 SASEGT. V shed 6 bases, J shed 6 bases, and the junction held 8 bases outside the gene matches. This CDR3 is built from 13 residues. The CDR3 protein is CASSQDRFSEQYF. Written as DNA, the CDR3 is TGTGCCAGCAGCCAGGACAGGTTCAGCGAGCAGTACTTC.

This clonotype appeared once. CDR3 sequence: CASSLEGGLRPDTQYF. CDR3 in DNA: TGTGCCAGCAGCTTAGAAGGCGGACTGCGGCCAGATACGCAGTATTTT. The chain uses TRBV7-9 and TRBJ2-3; TRBD2 is a possible D gene (5 bases). Per the germline V gene, CDR1 is SEHNR and CDR2 is FQNEAQ (reference sequence). The CDR3 totals 16 residues. The V gene lost 1 base and the J gene lost 4 bases, with 15 bases spanning the gap.

The genes are TRBV6-2 or TRBV6-3 and TRBJ1-1; D gene uncertain. The CDR3 is 13 amino acids. Trimming left V 3 bases short and J 3 bases short, with 8 bases between. Germline V CDR1 and CDR2: MNHEY, SVGEGT. CDR3 sequence reads: CASSYFGDTEAFF. In DNA, the CDR3 is TGTGCCAGCAGTTATTTTGGGGACACTGAAGCTTTCTTT.

The chain recombines TRBV6-5 with TRBJ1-2; D is unresolved. V was shortened by 1 base and J by 6 bases, with 15 bases between the two germline ends. Germline assignment: CDR1 MNHEY and CDR2 SVGAGI. This CDR3 has 15 amino acids. For the CDR3, the DNA is TGTGCCAGCAGTTACTTTAAAGGGTCTAGGGATGGCTACACCTTC. Residues: CASSYFKGSRDGYTF.

The chain combines TRBV5-6 with TRBJ1-1; no firm D call. Germline-derived CDR1 and CDR2 are SGHDT and YYEEEE. The CDR3 loop spans 16 amino acids. V dropped 0 bases and J dropped 2 bases, with 14 bases sitting between them. CDR3 loop: CASSLGVRGRNTEAFF. The DNA of the CDR3 is TGTGCCAGCAGCTTGGGGGTCCGGGGAAGAAACACTGAAGCTTTCTTT.

J is TRBJ2-3 and V is TRBV12-3 or TRBV12-4; D is unclear. The CDR3 loop spans 15 amino acids. V lost 3 bases to trimming and J lost 0 bases, with 10 bases between them. In DNA form, the CDR3 reads TGTGCCAGCAGTTTTGATCACGGGAGCACAGATACGCAGTATTTT. Its protein product is CASSFDHGSTDTQYF.

The chain combines TRBV27 with TRBJ1-1, with TRBD1 matching over 8 bases. V trimming: 7 bases; J trimming: 4 bases; junction bases outside the gene matches: 5. The CDR3 consists of 13 residues. The V gene's germline CDR1 is MNHEY and CDR2 SMNVEV (reference sequence). The CDR3 sequence is CASKGQGGTEAFF. The CDR3 bases are TGTGCCAGCAAAGGACAGGGCGGCACTGAAGCTTTCTTT.

The chain links TRBV28 to TRBJ1-5, with D tentatively TRBD1 (5 bases). V was clipped by 10 bases and J by 2 bases, with 18 bases between them. This CDR3 contains 15 residues. The germline gives CDR1 MDHEN, CDR2 SYDVKM. CDR3 coding DNA: TGTGCCACTTCCCCCGCGGGGGACGGCAATCAGCCCCAGCATTTT. Encoded protein: CATSPAGDGNQPQHF.

The J gene is TRBJ1-2, the V gene TRBV13; TRBD1 might be the D (6 bases). The CDR3 totals 13 residues. Germline lookup yields CDR1 PRHDT and CDR2 FYEKMQ (reference sequence). The V end lost 8 bases, the J end lost 5 bases, and 15 bases lay between the germline ends. The DNA for the CDR3 is TGTGCCAGCCTCATGCAGGGGAATTATGGCTACACCTTC. As protein: CASLMQGNYGYTF. Combining the CDR3 with reference TRBV13 and TRBJ1-2 gives the whole variable domain AAGVIQSPRHLIKEKRETATLKCYPIPRHDTVYWYQQGPGQDPQFLISFYEKMQSDKGSIPDRFSAQQFSDYHSELNMSSLELGDSALYFCASLMQGNYGYTFGSGTRLTVV.

In its sample, this clonotype was seen a few times. The chain has TRBV7-8 and TRBJ2-3, with a possible D match to TRBD1 (6 bases). V shed 2 bases and J shed 1 base, with 13 bases lying between them. The CDR3 has 16 amino acids. CDR1 SGHVS and CDR2 FQNEAQ come from the germline V gene. The CDR3 sequence: CASSLHSGQGTDTQYF. In nucleotides, the CDR3 is TGTGCCAGCAGCTTACACTCGGGACAAGGCACAGATACGCAGTATTTT.

The chain has TRBV28 and TRBJ2-2, with 7 bases fitting TRBD1. V lost 4 bases and J lost 4; bases outside the gene matches: 6. Germline V CDR1 and CDR2: MDHEN, SYDVKM. This CDR3 spans 15 amino acids. The CDR3 DNA is TGTGCCAGCAGTTACAGGGGAGTAAGCACCGGGGAGCTGTTTTTT. It specifies CASSYRGVSTGELFF. The whole variable domain, remainder taken from reference TRBV28 and TRBJ2-2, is DVKVTQSSRYLVKRTGEKVFLECVQDMDHENMFWYRQDPGLGLRLIYFSYDVKMKEKGDIPEGYSVSREKKERFSLILESASTNQTSMYLCASSYRGVSTGELFFGEGSRLTVL.

This chain uses TRBV20-1 with TRBJ2-1, with D hard to call. Germline values: CDR1 DFQATT, CDR2 SNEGSKA (reference sequence). V was pared by 0 bases and J by 5 bases, with 14 bases between. The CDR3 runs to 15 residues. CDR3 loop: CSARDLGLGNNEQFF. Written as DNA, the CDR3 is TGCAGTGCTAGAGATCTGGGCCTGGGGAACAATGAGCAGTTCTTC.

This clonotype was observed a few times. The rearrangement links TRBV6-1 to TRBJ2-7; TRBD1 is a possible D gene (5 bases). V was trimmed by 1 base and J by 3 bases, leaving 13 bases between them. This CDR3 region has 15 residues. Germline V CDR1 and CDR2: MNHNS, SASEGT. CDR3 coding DNA: TGTGCCAGCAGTGAAGGCCGACAGAGACTCTACGAGCAGTACTTC. Translated, it gives CASSEGRQRLYEQYF.

The V gene is TRBV19, the J gene TRBJ1-2; the match to TRBD1 covers 8 bases. The CDR3 loop spans 14 amino acids. CDR1 and CDR2 (germline): LNHDA, SQIVND (reference sequence). Trimming took 4 bases from V and 6 from J; bases not matched to a gene: 7. The CDR3 reads CASSTWTGRDGYTF. DNA of the CDR3: TGTGCCAGTAGTACATGGACAGGGAGGGATGGCTACACCTTC.

The chain has TRBV7-2 and TRBJ2-7, with 9 bases fitting TRBD2. CDR1 is SGHTA, CDR2 FQGNSA, per germline. J gave up 3 bases and V 2 bases, and 8 bases lay outside the gene matches. The CDR3 extends over 16 amino acids. CDR3: CASSLSGTSLVYEQYV. The CDR3 DNA reads TGTGCCAGCAGCTTAAGCGGGACTAGCCTTGTCTACGAGCAGTACGTC.

This clonotype was seen more than once but under ten times. This chain links TRBV24-1 with TRBJ1-4; TRBD1 matches 12 bases. J gave up 5 bases and V 2 bases, and 5 bases lay outside the gene matches. Germline CDR1 is KGHDR and CDR2 is SFDVKD. This CDR3 has 17 amino acids. CDR3 bases: TGTGCCACCAGTGATTCTCGGGACAGGGGGCAGAATGAAAAACTGTTTTTT. This encodes CATSDSRDRGQNEKLFF.

The chain has TRBV29-1 and TRBJ1-2; 7 nucleotides align to TRBD1. This CDR3 comprises 12 residues. Trimming cost V 5 bases and J 6 bases; bases outside gene matches: 6. Germline V gene sequence: CDR1 SQVTM, CDR2 ANQGSEA. CDR3 region: CSVPHGTDGYTF. The CDR3 region has the DNA TGCAGCGTTCCACACGGGACAGATGGCTACACCTTC.

The chain uses TRBV5-6 and TRBJ2-2; possibly TRBD1 or TRBD2 for D (5 bases each). The CDR3 sequence is 14 residues long. V gave up 7 bases and J gave up 3 bases, with 13 bases separating them. Germline CDR1 is SGHDT and CDR2 is YYEEEE. CDR3 sequence reads: CASSGTEDTGELFF. CDR3 coding DNA: TGTGCCAGCTCAGGGACGGAGGACACCGGGGAGCTGTTTTTT.

On this clonotype itself: Because it lacks the conserved phenylalanine or tryptophan at the end, this CDR3 is likely a read error. The chain is built from TRBV11-2 and TRBJ2-5, with no clear D. CDR1 and CDR2 from the germline V gene are SGHAT and FQNNGV. This CDR3 region has 14 residues. The V and J ends lost 3 bases and 2 bases respectively, with 10 bases between them. This CDR3 reads CASSFRGDQETQYS. The DNA for the CDR3 is TGTGCCAGCAGCTTTCGTGGCGATCAAGAGACCCAGTACTCC.

The CDR3 DNA follows: TGTGCCAGCAGCTCGACAGCGTTGAACTCCGAGCAGTACTTC. Translated, it gives CASSSTALNSEQYF. This rearrangement joins TRBV7-9 to TRBJ2-7; D perhaps matches TRBD1 (5 bases). V was shortened by 4 bases and J by 6 bases, with 16 bases between the two germline ends. Germline assignment: CDR1 SEHNR and CDR2 FQNEAQ (reference sequence). This CDR3 region has 14 residues.

The chain recombines TRBV5-1 with TRBJ2-1; D is undetermined. The CDR3 runs 17 residues. Germline CDR1 and CDR2: SGHRS and YFSETQ. Trimming shortened V by 0 bases and J by 9 bases, and 22 bases separated the two germline ends. CDR3 sequence reads: CASSLDKTTLGIGEQFF. CDR3 DNA sequence: TGCGCCAGCAGCTTGGACAAAACTACCTTAGGGATTGGTGAGCAGTTCTTC.

This chain connects TRBV10-3 to TRBJ2-2; D is uncertain. V lost 8 bases, J lost 2 bases, and 6 bases lay in between. There are 12 residues in the CDR3. Germline CDR1 reads ENHRY; CDR2 reads SYGVKD. The CDR3 DNA is TGTGCCATCCAGGTCAACACCGGGGAGCTGTTTTTT. Amino acids: CAIQVNTGELFF.

DNA of the CDR3: TGTGCCAGCAGCTTGGAAGATCGGGGGTACGCCGGGGAGCTGTTTTTT. Protein sequence: CASSLEDRGYAGELFF. J is TRBJ2-2 and V is TRBV5-6, with D tentatively TRBD2 (6 bases). CDR3 length equals 16 residues. The ends were cut back, 0 bases at V and 6 bases at J, with 15 bases in the middle. Germline V lookup: CDR1 SGHDT, CDR2 YYEEEE.

The chain uses TRBV2 and TRBJ2-1; D assignment may be TRBD1 or TRBD2 (5 bases each). In germline, CDR1 is SNHLY, CDR2 FYNNEI. Trimming removed 7 bases from V and 7 bases from J, with 20 bases in between. The CDR3 contains 15 residues. The CDR3 DNA sequence: TGTGCCAGCATGCCAACCGGGACGGGTGGGAATGAGCAGTTCTTC. This encodes CASMPTGTGGNEQFF.

The chain is built from TRBV6-5 and TRBJ2-3; 10 positions agree with TRBD1. After removal of 2 bases from V and 3 bases from J, the junction contained 5 bases not matched to a gene. Germline CDR1 is MNHEY and CDR2 is SVGAGI. The CDR3 loop spans 16 amino acids. In DNA, the CDR3 is TGTGCCAGCAGTTACACCGGGACAGGGGATACAGATACGCAGTATTTT. Protein product: CASSYTGTGDTDTQYF.